This T cell receptor (beta chain) comes out of a study of blood T cell repertoires in COVID-19 (dated by TCRdb to about 2020). Notes on the research overall: Samples covering the acute and convalescent phases of COVID-19 were provided by collaborators in the United States, Italy and Spain. The material from the prospective study consisted of cDNA or gDNA derived from T cells, B-cell-depleted T cells, or PBMCs. The dataset comprised deeply sampled blood TCRbeta repertoires from subjects exposed to, actively infected with, or recovered from COVID-19. The repertoires were released in a freely available public database intended as a resource for research on the immune response to SARS-CoV-2. The samples were drawn from two sources: the first 160 participants of the ongoing ImmuneRACE study, and fewer than 1,500 subjects contributed by 6 global collaborators. Sample metadata almost always included a de-identified subject ID, COVID-19 status, age in years and sex. Where available, HLA class I and class II types were obtained from metadata supplied by the sample provider rather than from assay-based typing. Study-level results and caveats: The quantity of clinical and demographic metadata differed by source and by participant and was supplied without curation.

At one collaborating source in Seattle, patients were enrolled during active infection and were followed longitudinally through the course of disease. The collaborating institutions used their own protocols to collect whole blood in K2EDTA tubes. For TCRbeta analysis, collaborators shipped samples as frozen whole blood, isolated PBMCs, or DNA extracted from either of those sample types. To note about this clone: The antigen it recognizes is unknown. Base qualities are missing; no much larger clone stands one base away.

TCRbeta CDR3 regions were amplified from genomic DNA using the immunoSEQ Assay, a bias-controlled multiplex PCR. The authors' pipeline ran thus. The number of nucleated cells in each sample was estimated by amplification of reference gene primers within the assay. Sequence reads were collapsed and filtered to measure the absolute abundance of every unique TCRbeta CDR3 rearrangement. For each sample, productive Simpson clonality was calculated by taking the square root of Simpson's diversity index across productive rearrangements. Drawn from immuneACCESS, this table holds only the in-frame rearrangements with V and J called that TCRdb kept. Clones are partly lost; checked studies trace under half to an unresolved V gene and leave the rest unexplained. Clonal size and the V and J genes are those of that table, whereas D and trimming came from the DNA. The sample records 250,000 to 350,000 clones, about four fifths of which are singletons. The ten largest clones add up to approximately 14% of the sample.

CDR1 and CDR2, per the germline V gene (reference sequence), are SGHNT and YYREEE. Spanning cysteine to phenylalanine, the CDR3 consists of 17 amino acids. CDR3 DNA only is kept here, 51 bases in frame from base 1. Relative to germline, V is missing 5 bases and J is missing 2 bases, with 9 bases of the junction outside any gene match. The sample taken for sequencing was peripheral blood. This clonotype was sampled from a person between 65 and 79 years old with COVID-19, enrolled during active disease. The chain joins TRBV5-4 to TRBJ1-6; 8 middle bases align to TRBD1. Here is the DNA: TGTGCCAGCAGAAACGGACAGGGTGGCACCTATAATTCACCCCTCCACTTT. This encodes CASRNGQGGTYNSPLHF. Reference TRBV5-4 and TRBJ1-6 genes cover what lies past the CDR3, so the full variable domain is ETGVTQSPTHLIKTRGQQVTLRCSSQSGHNTVSWYQQALGQGPQFIFQYYREEENGRGNFPPRFSGLQFPNYSSELNVNALELDDSALYLCASRNGQGGTYNSPLHFGNGTRLTVT.